The 23 T cell receptor beta chains listed next were all sequenced from one sample in a study of T cells in Graves' hyperthyroidism and ophthalmopathy. Regions amplified from RNA transcripts were the TCR beta CDR3 regions. HTBI primers were used for first-round RT-PCR of the TCR CDR3. One entry per CDR3 protein results from TCRdb running MiXCR on the multiplex PCR reads. The data contain 450,000 to 650,000 distinct CDR3 sequences, about a sixth of them singletons. Specimen: blood. These TCRs come from a woman younger than 35 with Graves' ophthalmopathy.

This clonotype came up many times. This chain links TRBV5-1 with TRBJ2-2, with D possibly TRBD1 on 6 matching bases. Trimming stripped 1 base from V and 5 bases from J, with 12 bases between. Germline CDR1 SGHRS, CDR2 YFSETQ. The CDR3 loop spans 15 amino acids. CDR3 coding DNA: TGCGCCAGCAGCTTGTCACCAGGGGTGACCGGGGAGCTGTTTTTT. This encodes CASSLSPGVTGELFF.

The chain carries TRBV7-3 and TRBJ2-2; TRBD1 is a possible D gene (6 bases). The CDR3 totals 16 residues. Germline-derived CDR1 and CDR2 are SGHTA and FQGTGA. The ends were cut back, 4 bases at V and 3 bases at J, with 15 bases in the middle. The CDR3, as DNA: TGTGCCAGCAGCTCATTCCAGGGGCCGTACACCGGGGAGCTGTTTTTT. Encoded protein: CASSSFQGPYTGELFF.

The V gene is TRBV19, the J gene TRBJ2-3, with D uncertain. Germline-derived CDR1 and CDR2 are LNHDA and SQIVND (reference sequence). CDR3 length: 13 amino acids. The V and J ends lost 1 base and 4 bases respectively, with 6 bases between them. The CDR3 coding sequence is TGTGCCAGTAGTATAGCAGACCCAGATACGCAGTATTTT. Translation: CASSIADPDTQYF.

The chain has TRBV15 and TRBJ1-2; D is possibly TRBD1 (6 bases). The germline V and J ends were trimmed by 5 bases and 3 bases, with 16 bases remaining between them. This CDR3 comprises 15 residues. Germline V gene data show CDR1 as LNHNV and CDR2 as YYDKDF (reference sequence). CDR3 sequence reads: CATSRGGSDYYGYTF. CDR3 bases: TGTGCCACCAGCCGAGGGGGGTCGGACTACTATGGCTACACCTTC.

Here the CDR3 reads CASRQENEQFF. CDR3 DNA: TGTGCCAGCAGGCAGGAGAATGAGCAGTTCTTC. V usage is TRBV6-1 and J usage is TRBJ2-1; D gene ambiguous. V was pared by 6 bases and J by 7 bases, with 7 bases between. Per the germline V gene, CDR1 is MNHNS and CDR2 is SASEGT. This CDR3 contains 11 residues.

This clonotype came up many times. The gene calls are TRBV27 and TRBJ2-7; D uncertain. The CDR3 length is 14 residues. Trimming left V 6 bases short and J 0 bases short, with 12 bases between. Germline CDR1 reads MNHEY; CDR2 reads SMNVEV (reference sequence). The CDR3 DNA follows: TGTGCCAGCAGCCCGCGCTCCGGCTCCTACGAGCAGTACTTC. The encoded protein is CASSPRSGSYEQYF.

Many counts were recorded for this clonotype. V gene TRBV6-1 combines with J gene TRBJ1-5, with 8 bases matching TRBD1. Germline CDR1 and CDR2: MNHNS and SASEGT. The CDR3 has 15 residues. The J segment lost 0 bases and the V segment lost 7 bases, leaving 5 bases of the junction unmatched. In DNA, the CDR3 is TGTGCCAGCATCGGGACAGGACATAGCAATCAGCCCCAGCATTTT. Translating it yields CASIGTGHSNQPQHF.

This clonotype has a count of ten or more. This chain uses TRBV27 with TRBJ2-1, with 8 nucleotides matching TRBD2. The V and J ends lost 3 bases and 0 bases, in that order; junction bases with no gene match: 4. The CDR3 is made up of 16 amino acids. Germline-derived CDR1 and CDR2 are MNHEY and SMNVEV (reference sequence). This chain's CDR3 is CASSFWGTSSYNEQFF. CDR3 coding DNA: TGTGCCAGCAGTTTCTGGGGGACTAGCTCCTACAATGAGCAGTTCTTC.

This clonotype was seen repeatedly, ten times or more. The rearrangement links TRBV2 to TRBJ1-2; 10 nucleotides match TRBD1. V was pared by 6 bases and J by 5 bases, with 9 bases of the junction left unmatched. Per germline, CDR1 SNHLY and CDR2 FYNNEI. There are 15 residues in the CDR3. CDR3 loop: CASRYGQGETYGYTF. CDR3 bases: TGTGCCAGCAGATACGGACAGGGGGAGACTTATGGCTACACCTTC.

V is TRBV5-4 and J is TRBJ2-2, with 9 bases aligning to TRBD1. There are 17 residues in the CDR3. CDR1 is SGHNT and CDR2 is YYREEE in the germline V gene (reference sequence). V shed 2 bases, J shed 4 bases, and the junction held 9 bases outside the gene matches. The CDR3 is CASSLLRTGATTGELFF. The CDR3 DNA reads TGTGCCAGCAGCTTACTTAGGACAGGGGCCACCACCGGGGAGCTGTTTTTT. Complete variable domain (other parts from reference TRBV5-4 and TRBJ2-2): ETGVTQSPTHLIKTRGQQVTLRCSSQSGHNTVSWYQQALGQGPQFIFQYYREEENGRGNFPPRFSGLQFPNYSSELNVNALELDDSALYLCASSLLRTGATTGELFFGEGSRLTVL.

This clonotype was seen only a few times. CDR3 sequence: CASSWGLAGPADTQYF. CDR3 nucleotides: TGTGCCAGCAGTTGGGGACTAGCGGGACCCGCAGATACGCAGTATTTT. V usage is TRBV7-2 and J usage is TRBJ2-3; TRBD2 agrees at 13 bases. J lost 4 bases, V lost 6 bases, and 7 bases had no gene match. CDR3 size: 16 residues. Germline CDR1 SGHTA, CDR2 FQGNSA.

This clonotype has ten or more counts. The chain recombines TRBV20-1 with TRBJ2-7; tentatively, D is TRBD1 (6 bases). The CDR3 contains 14 residues. Per germline, CDR1 DFQATT and CDR2 SNEGSKA (reference sequence). Trimming cost V 0 bases and J 0 bases, with 9 bases left between them. CDR3 sequence reads: CSARDRQASYEQYF. CDR3 sequence (DNA): TGCAGTGCTAGAGATAGACAGGCCTCCTACGAGCAGTACTTC.

This chain connects TRBV28 to TRBJ2-2; 7 bases map to TRBD1. The V and J ends lost 5 bases and 2 bases, in that order; junction bases with no gene match: 11. Germline V gives CDR1 MDHEN, CDR2 SYDVKM. The CDR3 has 17 amino acids. Here the CDR3 DNA reads TGTGCCAGCAGTCACCCCATGGACAGGAAAAACACCGGGGAGCTGTTTTTT. Protein sequence: CASSHPMDRKNTGELFF.

This clonotype was counted at least ten times. This chain connects TRBV11-2 to TRBJ2-3; perhaps TRBD2 as D (6 bases). The CDR3 sequence is 16 residues long. The germline V gene has CDR1 SGHAT and CDR2 FQNNGV. Trimming pared 3 bases from V and 2 bases from J, leaving 15 bases between. The CDR3 loop reads CASSFPVAGTTDTQYF. CDR3 DNA: TGTGCCAGCAGCTTTCCGGTTGCGGGGACCACAGATACGCAGTATTTT.

This clonotype was seen many times. The chain is built from TRBV7-3 and TRBJ2-1; 8 bases match TRBD1. This CDR3 is built from 14 residues. Germline lookup yields CDR1 SGHTA and CDR2 FQGTGA. The V gene end was trimmed by 2 bases and the J gene end by 6 bases; junction bases not matched to a gene: 3. CDR3 loop: CASSLDRGSNEQFF. The CDR3 nucleotides are TGTGCCAGCAGCTTAGACAGGGGATCCAATGAGCAGTTCTTC.

This chain connects TRBV6-4 to TRBJ2-2; D unresolved. CDR3 length: 14 residues. CDR1 and CDR2 from the germline V gene are MRHNA and SNTAGT. V was pared by 1 base and J by 4 bases, with 7 bases between. CDR3 coding DNA: TGTGCCAGCAGTGACTTTGGGCCCACCGGGGAGCTGTTTTTT. Translation gives CASSDFGPTGELFF.

This clonotype was detected many times. The rearrangement joins TRBV6-2 or TRBV6-3 to TRBJ2-7, with D possibly matching TRBD1 (6 bases). The CDR3 extends over 12 amino acids. Germline V gene lookup returns CDR1 MNHEY and CDR2 SVGEGT. Deletions cut 8 bases from V and 6 bases from J, with 14 bases between. CDR3 bases: TGTGCCAGCGCCAGGGGTACCCCCGAGCAGTACTTC. This codes for CASARGTPEQYF.

The gene calls are TRBV20-1 and TRBJ1-3, with D perhaps TRBD1 (6 bases). Germline V lookup: CDR1 DFQATT, CDR2 SNEGSKA (reference sequence). This CDR3 has 20 residues. V was pared by 3 bases and J by 4 bases, with 31 bases between. The CDR3 coding sequence is TGCAGTGCTAGGGGGGCGTGGTCCTCGCGACTGTATGGGCGAGGAAACACCATATATTTT. It is translated as CSARGAWSSRLYGRGNTIYF.

As to this clonotype: A much larger clone differs by one base, so this may be a read error. DNA of the CDR3: TGTGCCAGCAGTTTACACAATGTCGTTAACTATGGCTACACCTTC. It translates to CASSLHNVVNYGYTF. The chain has TRBV28 and TRBJ1-2; D call uncertain. Germline V lookup: CDR1 MDHEN, CDR2 SYDVKM. This CDR3 region has 15 residues. The germline V and J ends were trimmed by 2 bases and 1 base, with 11 bases remaining between them.

The CDR3 sequence is CASSQEGGRFEKLFF. The CDR3 DNA is TGTGCCAGCAGCCAAGAGGGAGGCAGGTTCGAAAAACTGTTTTTT. The chain joins TRBV4-2 to TRBJ1-4, with D uncertain. Germline CDR1 is LGHNA and CDR2 is YNFKEQ. The V gene lost 0 bases and the J gene lost 8 bases, with 13 bases spanning the gap. CDR3 size: 15 residues.

This clonotype has only a few counts. This sequence joins TRBV4-1 and TRBJ2-3; 9 bases align to TRBD1. CDR1 and CDR2 from the germline V gene are MGHRA and YSYEKL. The CDR3 spans 16 residues. Germline trimming cut 4 bases from V and 6 bases from J; bases unmatched to any gene: 11. In nucleotides, the CDR3 is TGCGCCAGCAGCCGGGGAGGGACAGGGACGACTGATACGCAGTATTTT. Protein product: CASSRGGTGTTDTQYF.

This chain links TRBV24-1 with TRBJ1-1; unclear D gene. The germline V gene has CDR1 KGHDR and CDR2 SFDVKD. Trimming took 5 bases from V and 1 from J, leaving 4 bases between them. The CDR3 is made up of 12 amino acids. As DNA, the CDR3 is TGTGCCACCAGTGCTGAGAACACTGAAGCTTTCTTT. The encoded protein is CATSAENTEAFF.

This clonotype was detected only a few times. V is TRBV6-2 or TRBV6-3 and J is TRBJ2-1; D possibly uses TRBD1 or TRBD2 (5 bases each). The germline V gene has CDR1 MNHEY and CDR2 SVGEGT. CDR3 length: 13 amino acids. Trimming took 2 bases from V and 9 from J, leaving 11 bases between them. The CDR3 DNA reads as TGTGCCAGCAGTTACGATAGGGGACGTGAGCAGTTCTTC. This gives the protein CASSYDRGREQFF.